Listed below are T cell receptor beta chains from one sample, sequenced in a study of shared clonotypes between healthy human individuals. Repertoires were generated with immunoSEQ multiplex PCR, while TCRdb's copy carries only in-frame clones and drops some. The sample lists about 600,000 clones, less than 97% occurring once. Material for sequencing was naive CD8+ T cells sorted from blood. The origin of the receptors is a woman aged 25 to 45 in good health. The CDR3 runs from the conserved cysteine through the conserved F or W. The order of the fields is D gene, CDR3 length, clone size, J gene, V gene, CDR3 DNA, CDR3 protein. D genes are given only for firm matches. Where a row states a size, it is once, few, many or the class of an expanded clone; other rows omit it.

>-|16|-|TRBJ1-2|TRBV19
TGTGCCAGTAGTCCGTCACAGGGATTCGGTAACTATGGCTACACCTTC
CASSPSQGFGNYGYTF
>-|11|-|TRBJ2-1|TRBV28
TGTGCCAGCAGTCCCGGCAATGAGCAGTTCTTC
CASSPGNEQFF
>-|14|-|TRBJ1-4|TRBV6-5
TGTGCCAGCAGTGAACAGCGGTTTAATGAAAAACTGTTTTTT
CASSEQRFNEKLFF
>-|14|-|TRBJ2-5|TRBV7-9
TGTGCCAGCAGCTTAGATTGGCTCCCAGGGACCCAGTACTTC
CASSLDWLPGTQYF
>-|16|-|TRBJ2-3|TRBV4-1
TGCGCCAGCAGCCAATCCGGAGGAGTTAGTTCAGATACGCAGTATTTT
CASSQSGGVSSDTQYF
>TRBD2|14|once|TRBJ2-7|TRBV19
TGTGCCAGTAGTATAGGCGGGAGACCCTACGAGCAGTACTTC
CASSIGGRPYEQYF
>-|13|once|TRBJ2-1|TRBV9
TGTGCCAGCAGCCACCGCTCCTACAATGAGCAGTTCTTC
CASSHRSYNEQFF
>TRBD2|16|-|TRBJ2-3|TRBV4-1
TGCGCCAGCAGCCAACAAACTAGCGTGGGCACAGATACGCAGTATTTT
CASSQQTSVGTDTQYF
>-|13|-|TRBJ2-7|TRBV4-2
TGTGCCAGCAGCCAAGATCAGCACTACGAGCAGTACTTC
CASSQDQHYEQYF
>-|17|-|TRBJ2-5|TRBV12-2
TGTGCAAGTCGCTTAGTGTCCGCCCAGGGGGTCGAGGAGACCCAGTACTTC
CASRLVSAQGVEETQYF
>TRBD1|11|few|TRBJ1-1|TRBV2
TGTGCCAGCACGTTAACAGGGGGTGCTTTCTTT
CASTLTGGAFF
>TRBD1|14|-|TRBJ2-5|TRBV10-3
TGTGCCATCAGCAAGGACAGGGGGAAGGAGACCCAGTACTTC
CAISKDRGKETQYF
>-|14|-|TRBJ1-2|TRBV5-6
TGTGCCAGCAGCTGGGCAGAGGGGTTTGGGGGCTACACCTTC
CASSWAEGFGGYTF
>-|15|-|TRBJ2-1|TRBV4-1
TGCGCCAGCAGCCAAGGCAGGGCCCGTGGAGATGAGCAGTTCTTC
CASSQGRARGDEQFF
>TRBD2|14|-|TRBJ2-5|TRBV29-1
TGCAGCGTTGAACTGAGCGGGAGGGAAGAGACCCAGTACTTC
CSVELSGREETQYF
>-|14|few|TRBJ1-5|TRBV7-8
TGTGCCAGCAGCTTATCCACCTCGTATCAGCCCCAGCATTTT
CASSLSTSYQPQHF
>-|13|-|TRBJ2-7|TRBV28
TGTGCCAGCAGCCCCGCGTTGAGGGCCGAGCAGTACTTC
CASSPALRAEQYF
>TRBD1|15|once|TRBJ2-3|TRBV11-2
TGTGCCAGCAGCGCCCGGGACAGATACACAGATACGCAGTATTTT
CASSARDRYTDTQYF
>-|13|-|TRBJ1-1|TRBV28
TGTGCCAGCAGCGGCCGTATGAACACTGAAGCTTTCTTT
CASSGRMNTEAFF
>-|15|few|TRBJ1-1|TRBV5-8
TGTGCCAGCAGCAACCATAGAGGTGGGGGGACTGAAGCTTTCTTT
CASSNHRGGGTEAFF
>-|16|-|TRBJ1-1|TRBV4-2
TGTGCCAGCAGCCAAGATTGGCCGAGTATGAACACTGAAGCTTTCTTT
CASSQDWPSMNTEAFF
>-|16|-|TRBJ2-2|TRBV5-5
TGTGCCAGCAGCACGGGACACAGGGCTTACACCGGGGAGCTGTTTTTT
CASSTGHRAYTGELFF
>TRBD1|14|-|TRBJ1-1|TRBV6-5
TGTGCCAGCAGCCACAGGGGGTTGAACACTGAAGCTTTCTTT
CASSHRGLNTEAFF
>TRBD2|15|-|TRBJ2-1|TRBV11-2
TGTGCCAGCAGCTTAGGGGCTGGGAGGGTAGGTGAGCAGTTCTTC
CASSLGAGRVGEQFF
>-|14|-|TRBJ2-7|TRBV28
TGTGCCAGCAGTTTAACAGGGACTTACTACGAGCAGTACTTC
CASSLTGTYYEQYF
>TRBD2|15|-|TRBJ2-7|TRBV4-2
TGTGCCAGCAGCCTCTTTAGCGGGTCGGGTTACGAGCAGTACTTC
CASSLFSGSGYEQYF
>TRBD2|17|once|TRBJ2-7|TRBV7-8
TGTGCCAGCAGCGAGGGACTAGCGGGAGCGCCCTCCTACGAGCAGTACTTC
CASSEGLAGAPSYEQYF
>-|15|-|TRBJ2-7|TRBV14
TGTGCCAGCAGCCAATCGACAGGTAACGGCTACGAGCAGTACTTC
CASSQSTGNGYEQYF
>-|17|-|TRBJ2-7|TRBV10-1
TGCGCCATCCCCCGGTACCGGACTTACTCCCAGAGGCTCGAGCAGTACTTC
CAIPRYRTYSQRLEQYF
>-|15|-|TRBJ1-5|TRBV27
TGTGCCAGCAGTTCAGGAATCACAGGTTATCAGCCCCAGCATTTT
CASSSGITGYQPQHF
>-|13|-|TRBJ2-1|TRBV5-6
TGTGCCAGCAGCCTATGGGCGGCCCCTGAGCAGTTCTTC
CASSLWAAPEQFF
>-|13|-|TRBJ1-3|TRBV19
TGTGCCAGTGAGACAGCCTCTGGAAACACCATATATTTT
CASETASGNTIYF
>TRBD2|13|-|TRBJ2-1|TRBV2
TGTGCCAGCAGCGGGACTAGCGGGAATGAGCAGTTCTTC
CASSGTSGNEQFF
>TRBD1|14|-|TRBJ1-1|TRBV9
TGTGCCAGCAGCGTAGGGGGGACAGGCACTGAAGCTTTCTTT
CASSVGGTGTEAFF
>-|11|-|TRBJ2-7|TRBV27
TGTGCCAGCACCAAAGGGGCCGAGCAGTACTTC
CASTKGAEQYF
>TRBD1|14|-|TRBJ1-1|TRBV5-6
TGTGCCAGCAGCTCAGGACAGGGGAACACTGAAGCTTTCTTT
CASSSGQGNTEAFF
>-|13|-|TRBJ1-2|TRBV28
TGTGCCAGCAGTTTTCGTCAGGGTAATGGCTACACCTTC
CASSFRQGNGYTF
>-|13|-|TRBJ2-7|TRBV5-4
TGTGCCAGCAGCTCGGGACTCCATCCCGAGCAGTACTTC
CASSSGLHPEQYF
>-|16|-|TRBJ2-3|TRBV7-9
TGTGCCAGCAGCTTACGACCGGGAGAAATGGCAGATACGCAGTATTTT
CASSLRPGEMADTQYF
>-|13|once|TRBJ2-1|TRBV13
TGTGCCAGCAGCGCGGACTCCCAGAATGAGCAGTTCTTC
CASSADSQNEQFF